The 5 T cell receptor beta chains listed next were all sequenced from one sample in a study of T-cell reconstitution after alpha-beta-depleted transplantation in children. This sample's TCRbeta library carried unique molecular identifier barcodes. TCRdb re-analysed the PCR reads in MiXCR, keeping a single row per CDR3 protein. The repertoire has fewer than 750,000 distinct CDR3 sequences, 23% of them found once; the top ten carry 13% to 15%. The material was PBMCs, mostly from graft donor cells, obtained 360 days after TCRalphabeta/CD19-depleted stem cell transplant. These receptors were obtained from a boy under two years old who had a stem cell transplant for acute myeloid leukemia, so the T cells may come from the graft donor.

This chain uses TRBV25-1 with TRBJ2-5; D unresolved. V lost 3 bases, J lost 9 bases, and 8 bases lay in between. The length of the CDR3 is 11 residues. Looked up from germline, CDR1 is MGHDK and CDR2 is SYGVNS. Here the CDR3 reads CASSEGGSQYF. Written as DNA, the CDR3 is TGTGCCAGCAGTGAGGGTGGGTCCCAGTACTTC.

This clonotype has only a few counts. CDR3 sequence (DNA): TGTGCCAGCTTAGCGGGGGGGCAGGGGGAGCTGTTTTTT. Translated, it gives CASLAGGQGELFF. The rearrangement joins TRBV6-1 to TRBJ2-2; TRBD2 matches at 11 bases. The germline gives CDR1 MNHNS, CDR2 SASEGT. The J segment lost 8 bases and the V segment lost 8 bases, leaving 4 bases of the junction unmatched. The CDR3 runs to 13 residues.

The V call is TRBV20-1, the J call TRBJ1-1; the match to TRBD1 covers 10 bases. The V segment lost 0 bases and the J segment 7 bases; nucleotides outside the gene matches: 8. This CDR3 is 15 amino acids long. CDR1 and CDR2 from the germline V gene are DFQATT and SNEGSKA (reference sequence). The CDR3 nucleotides are TGCAGTGCTAGAGATTGGGACAGGGGAGGGAATGAAGCTTTCTTT. Amino acids: CSARDWDRGGNEAFF.

The gene calls are TRBV5-1 and TRBJ1-2, with 11 bases aligning to TRBD1. V shed 2 bases, J shed 3 bases, and the junction held 3 bases outside the gene matches. This CDR3 is 15 amino acids long. CDR1 and CDR2 from the germline V gene are SGHRS and YFSETQ. The CDR3 loop reads CASSFGQGADYGYTF. CDR3 nucleotide sequence: TGCGCCAGCAGCTTTGGACAGGGGGCAGACTATGGCTACACCTTC.

This clonotype was observed at least ten times. The J gene is TRBJ2-5, the V gene TRBV18, with 10 bases matching TRBD2. After removal of 2 bases from V and 3 bases from J, the junction contained 6 bases not matched to a gene. Germline V gene sequence: CDR1 KGHSH, CDR2 LQKENI. The length of the CDR3 is 16 residues. The CDR3 protein is CASSPFATSGEETQYF. The CDR3 DNA follows: TGTGCCAGCTCACCATTTGCAACTAGCGGGGAAGAGACCCAGTACTTC.